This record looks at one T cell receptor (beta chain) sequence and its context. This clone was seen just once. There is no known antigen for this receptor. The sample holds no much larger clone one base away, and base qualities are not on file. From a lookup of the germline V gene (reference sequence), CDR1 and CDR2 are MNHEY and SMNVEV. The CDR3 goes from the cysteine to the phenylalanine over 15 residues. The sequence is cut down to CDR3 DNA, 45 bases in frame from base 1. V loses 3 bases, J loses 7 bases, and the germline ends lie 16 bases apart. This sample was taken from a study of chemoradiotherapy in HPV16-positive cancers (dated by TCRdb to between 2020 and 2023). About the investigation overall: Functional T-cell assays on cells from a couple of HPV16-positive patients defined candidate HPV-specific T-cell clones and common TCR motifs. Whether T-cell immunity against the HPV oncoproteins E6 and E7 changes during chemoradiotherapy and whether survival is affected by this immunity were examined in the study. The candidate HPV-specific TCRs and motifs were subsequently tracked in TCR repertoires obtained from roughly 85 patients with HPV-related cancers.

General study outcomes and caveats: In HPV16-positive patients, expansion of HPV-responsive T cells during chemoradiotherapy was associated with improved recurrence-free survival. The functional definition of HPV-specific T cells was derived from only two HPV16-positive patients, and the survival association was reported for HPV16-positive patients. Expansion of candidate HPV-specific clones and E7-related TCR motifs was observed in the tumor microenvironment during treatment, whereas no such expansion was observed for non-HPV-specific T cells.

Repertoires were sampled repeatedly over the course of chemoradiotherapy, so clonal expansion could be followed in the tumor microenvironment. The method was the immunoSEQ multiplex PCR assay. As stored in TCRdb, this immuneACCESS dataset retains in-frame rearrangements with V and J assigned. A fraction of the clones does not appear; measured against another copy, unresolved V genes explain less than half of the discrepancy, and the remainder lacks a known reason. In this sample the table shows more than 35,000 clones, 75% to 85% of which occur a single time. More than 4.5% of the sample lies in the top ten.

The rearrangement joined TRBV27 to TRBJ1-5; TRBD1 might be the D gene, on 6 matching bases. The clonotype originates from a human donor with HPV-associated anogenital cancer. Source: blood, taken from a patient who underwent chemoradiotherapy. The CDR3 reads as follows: CASSFGGAREQPQHF. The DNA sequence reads TGTGCCAGCAGTTTTGGGGGGGCACGGGAGCAGCCCCAGCATTTT.